Listed below are T cell receptor beta chains from one sample, sequenced in a study of T cell repertoires in cytomegalovirus infection. TCRdb re-called the reads with MiXCR, one entry per CDR3 protein. The table records about 570,000 distinct CDR3 sequences, 40% of them present only once. Antigens for these TCRs are unknown. This sample comprised cultured PBMCs, obtained from culture after CMV antigen stimulation. The receptors were gathered from a human donor in good health (CMV status not recorded). Some clones in this sample may be carry-over from other donors' samples. Each CDR3 is given with its conserved first and last residue. The order of the fields is D gene, J gene, clone size, V gene, CDR3 DNA, CDR3 protein. The D gene is left open where the match is weak. Not every row has a clone size; where given, it reads once, few, many or a size class.

>NA|TRBJ1-2|NA|TRBV20-1
TGCAGTGCCAGACAGACAGCTAACTATGGCTACACCTTC
CSARQTANYGYTF
>NA|TRBJ1-3|NA|TRBV28
TGTGCCCAGCCCGGACGGGGAGACCTCTCTGGAAACACCATATATTTT
CAQPGRGDLSGNTIYF
>NA|TRBJ1-2|NA|TRBV7-9
TGTGCCAGCAGCCATCCCGCCGCGGGGGACTATGGCTACACCTTC
CASSHPAAGDYGYTF
>NA|TRBJ2-2|once|TRBV10-3
TGTGCCATCAGTGAAGATTTGGGCGGCCGTGGGGAGCTGTTTTTT
CAISEDLGGRGELFF
>TRBD2|TRBJ2-7|NA|TRBV11-2
TGTGCCAGCAGCTTATGGGGCGGGAGGGCCGACGAGCAGTACTTC
CASSLWGGRADEQYF
>TRBD2|TRBJ2-1|few|TRBV7-2
TGTGCCAGCAGCTTGAGGTGGAGCGGGAGGGCCAACAATGAGCAGTTCTTC
CASSLRWSGRANNEQFF
>NA|TRBJ2-7|few|TRBV5-6
TGTGCCAGCAGCCCATTGGGGACGGCATCCTACGAGCAGTACTTC
CASSPLGTASYEQYF
>NA|TRBJ1-4|NA|TRBV28
TGTGCCAGCAGTTCTTTGGACAGCTCGGGCGAAAAACTGTTTTTT
CASSSLDSSGEKLFF
>NA|TRBJ1-5|NA|TRBV6-2/TRBV6-3
TGTGCCAGCAGTTACATGAGGACGGTTTCTGAACAGCCCCAGCATTTT
CASSYMRTVSEQPQHF
>TRBD2|TRBJ2-1|once|TRBV28
TGTGCCAGCGGACGCGGGAGCTTCACCTACAATGAGCAGTTCTTC
CASGRGSFTYNEQFF
>NA|TRBJ2-6|NA|TRBV6-2/TRBV6-3
TGTGCCAGCAAACCACAGGGAGCGACTACCATGGGGGCCAACGTCCTGACTTTC
CASKPQGATTMGANVLTF
>TRBD1|TRBJ2-7|once|TRBV5-4
TGTGCCAGCAGCTCCGGACAGGACCTCTACGAGCAGTACTTC
CASSSGQDLYEQYF
>NA|TRBJ2-3|few|TRBV10-3
TGTGCCATCAGTGTTGAGCGGGGCACAGATACGCAGTATTTT
CAISVERGTDTQYF
>TRBD1|TRBJ2-3|NA|TRBV11-1
TGTGCCAGCAGCTCCGGACAGGCCCAATATTTT
CASSSGQAQYF
>TRBD2|TRBJ2-5|NA|TRBV7-2
TGTGCCAGCAGCTCGTCGACTAGCGGGGTCTCGGGAGAGACCCAGTACTTC
CASSSSTSGVSGETQYF
>TRBD2|TRBJ2-7|NA|TRBV12-3/TRBV12-4
TGTGCCAGCAGTTTCGCGGGAGGGCCCTACGAGCAGTACTTC
CASSFAGGPYEQYF
>NA|TRBJ1-6|NA|TRBV7-2
TGTGCCAGCAGCTCGAGGCAGTCTAATTCACCCCTCCACTTT
CASSSRQSNSPLHF
>TRBD1|TRBJ2-3|once|TRBV6-8
TGTGCCACAATCGACAGGGCCAGCACAGATACGCAGTATTTT
CATIDRASTDTQYF
>NA|TRBJ1-1|few|TRBV6-2/TRBV6-3
TGTGCCACCCGAGGGAACACTGAAGCTTTCTTT
CATRGNTEAFF
>NA|TRBJ1-4|NA|TRBV2
TGTGCCAGAAAGTACAGCGCAACTAATGAAAAACTGTTTTTT
CARKYSATNEKLFF
>TRBD1|TRBJ1-2|NA|TRBV7-2
TGTGCCAGCAGCTGGGGACAGAGAATTCGCTATGGCTACACCTTC
CASSWGQRIRYGYTF
>TRBD2|TRBJ2-3|few|TRBV7-2
TGTGCCAGCAGCTCTCTAGCGGGAGGTTTACCAGATACGCAGTATTTT
CASSSLAGGLPDTQYF
>NA|TRBJ2-7|few|TRBV6-2/TRBV6-3
TGTGCCAGCAGTTACTCGAAGAGGAGTTGGGAGCAGTACTTC
CASSYSKRSWEQYF
>NA|TRBJ1-2|NA|TRBV27
TGTGCCAGCAGTTCTGGAGCCCCCCGGTGGTATGGCTACACCTTC
CASSSGAPRWYGYTF
>NA|TRBJ2-7|NA|TRBV12-3/TRBV12-4
TGTGCCAGCAGCCCCGAGGTCCTTCCTTACGAGCAGTACTTC
CASSPEVLPYEQYF
>NA|TRBJ1-2|few|TRBV6-5
TGTGCCAGCATGAGTTCTAACTATGGCTACACCTTC
CASMSSNYGYTF
>NA|TRBJ2-1|NA|TRBV7-2
TGTGCCAGCAGCCCTCCAGGGGGGCCAGTTTCCTACAATGAGCAGTTCTTC
CASSPPGGPVSYNEQFF
>NA|TRBJ1-4|once|TRBV11-2
TGTGCCAGCAGCCACTTGGCCGGACCAACTAATGAAAAACTGTTTTTT
CASSHLAGPTNEKLFF
>NA|TRBJ2-7|NA|TRBV20-1
TGCAGTGCTACAGATTTGTCCTACGAGCAGTACTTC
CSATDLSYEQYF
>TRBD1|TRBJ1-2|NA|TRBV10-3
TGTGCCATCAGTAGAGCCCTAAAACAGGGGGACTATGGCTACACCTTC
CAISRALKQGDYGYTF
>NA|TRBJ1-2|few|TRBV12-3/TRBV12-4
TGTGCCAGCAGTTGGGAAGGGAGACGCGGCTACACCTTC
CASSWEGRRGYTF
>NA|TRBJ2-1|many|TRBV12-3/TRBV12-4
TGTGCCAGCAGCTTAATCGATGAGCAGTTCTTC
CASSLIDEQFF
>NA|TRBJ2-3|once|TRBV19
TGTGCCAGTAGTATCAGGGGGGGCACAGATGCGCAGTATTTT
CASSIRGGTDAQYF